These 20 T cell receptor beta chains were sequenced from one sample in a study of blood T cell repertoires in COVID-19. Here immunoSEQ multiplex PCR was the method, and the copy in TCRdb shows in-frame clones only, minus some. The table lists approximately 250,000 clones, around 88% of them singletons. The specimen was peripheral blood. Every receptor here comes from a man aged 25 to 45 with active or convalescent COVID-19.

The CDR3 spells CASGPGQGLSEQYF. CDR3 coding DNA: TGCGCCAGCGGACCGGGACAGGGCCTAAGCGAGCAGTACTTC. The chain recombines TRBV5-1 with TRBJ2-7; 9 positions match TRBD1. The CDR3 length is 14 residues. CDR1 SGHRS and CDR2 YFSETQ come from the germline V gene. The J segment lost 6 bases and the V segment lost 7 bases, leaving 11 bases of the junction unmatched.

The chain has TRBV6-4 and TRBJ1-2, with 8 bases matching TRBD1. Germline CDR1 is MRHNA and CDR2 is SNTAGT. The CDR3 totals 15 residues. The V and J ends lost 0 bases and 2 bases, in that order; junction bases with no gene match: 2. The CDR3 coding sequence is TGTGCCAGCAGTGACTCGGGACAGGAAAACTATGGCTACACCTTC. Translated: CASSDSGQENYGYTF.

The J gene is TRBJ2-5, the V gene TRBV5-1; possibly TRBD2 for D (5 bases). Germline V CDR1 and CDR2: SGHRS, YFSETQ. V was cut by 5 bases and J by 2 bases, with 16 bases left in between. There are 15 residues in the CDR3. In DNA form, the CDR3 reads TGCGCCAGCAGGCTAATGGGAGTAAAGCAAGAGACCCAGTACTTC. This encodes CASRLMGVKQETQYF.

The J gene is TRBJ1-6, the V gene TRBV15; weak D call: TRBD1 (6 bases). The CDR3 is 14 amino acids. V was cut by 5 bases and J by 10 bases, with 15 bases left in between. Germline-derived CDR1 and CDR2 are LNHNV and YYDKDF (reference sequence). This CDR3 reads CATSFRTELSPLHF. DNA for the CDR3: TGTGCCACCAGCTTTAGGACAGAGCTGTCACCCCTCCACTTT.

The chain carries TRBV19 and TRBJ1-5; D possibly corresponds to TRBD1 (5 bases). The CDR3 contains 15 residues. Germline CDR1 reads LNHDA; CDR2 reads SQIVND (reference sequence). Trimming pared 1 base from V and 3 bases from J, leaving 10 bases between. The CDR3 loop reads CASSIVGGDNQPQHF. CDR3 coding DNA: TGTGCCAGTAGTATAGTGGGGGGAGACAATCAGCCCCAGCATTTT.

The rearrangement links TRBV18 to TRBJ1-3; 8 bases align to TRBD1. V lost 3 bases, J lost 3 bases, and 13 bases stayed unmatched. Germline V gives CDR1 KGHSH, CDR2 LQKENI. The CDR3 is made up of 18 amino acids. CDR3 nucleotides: TGTGCCAGCTCACCTCTTAATTCCAGGGGGCCCGATGGAAACACCATATATTTT. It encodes CASSPLNSRGPDGNTIYF. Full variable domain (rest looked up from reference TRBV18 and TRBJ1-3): NAGVMQNPRHLVRRRGQEARLRCSPMKGHSHVYWYRQLPEEGLKFMVYLQKENIIDESGMPKERFSAEFPKEGPSILRIQQVVRGDSAAYFCASSPLNSRGPDGNTIYFGEGSWLTVV.

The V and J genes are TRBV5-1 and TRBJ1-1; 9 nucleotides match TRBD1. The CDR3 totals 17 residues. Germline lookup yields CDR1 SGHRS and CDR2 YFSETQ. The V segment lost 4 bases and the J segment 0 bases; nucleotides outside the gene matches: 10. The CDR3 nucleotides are TGCGCCAGCAGCCTCATACCCGGGACAGGGATGAACACTGAAGCTTTCTTT. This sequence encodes CASSLIPGTGMNTEAFF.

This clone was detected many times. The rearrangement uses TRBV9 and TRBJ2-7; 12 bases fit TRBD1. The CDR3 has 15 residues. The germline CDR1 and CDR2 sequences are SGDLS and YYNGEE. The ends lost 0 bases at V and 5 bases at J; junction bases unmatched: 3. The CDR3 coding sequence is TGTGCCAGCAGCGTAGCGGGGACAGGGGGCGACGAGCAGTACTTC. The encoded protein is CASSVAGTGGDEQYF. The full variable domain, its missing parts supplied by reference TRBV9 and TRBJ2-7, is DSGVTQTPKHLITATGQRVTLRCSPRSGDLSVYWYQQSLDQGLQFLIQYYNGEERAKGNILERFSAQQFPDLHSELNLSSLELGDSALYFCASSVAGTGGDEQYFGPGTRLTVT.

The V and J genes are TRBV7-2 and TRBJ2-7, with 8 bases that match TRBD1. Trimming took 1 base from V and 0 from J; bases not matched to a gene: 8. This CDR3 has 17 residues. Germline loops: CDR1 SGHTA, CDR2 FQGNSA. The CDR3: CASSLGPRDRSSYEQYF. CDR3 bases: TGTGCCAGCAGCTTAGGGCCAAGGGACAGGTCCTCCTACGAGCAGTACTTC.

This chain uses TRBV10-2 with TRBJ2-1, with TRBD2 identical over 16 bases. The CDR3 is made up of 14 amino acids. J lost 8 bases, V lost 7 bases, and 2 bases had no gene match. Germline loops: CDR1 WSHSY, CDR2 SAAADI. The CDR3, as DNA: TGCGCCAGCAAAGGGACTAGCGGGGGGGATGAGCAGTTCTTC. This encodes CASKGTSGGDEQFF.

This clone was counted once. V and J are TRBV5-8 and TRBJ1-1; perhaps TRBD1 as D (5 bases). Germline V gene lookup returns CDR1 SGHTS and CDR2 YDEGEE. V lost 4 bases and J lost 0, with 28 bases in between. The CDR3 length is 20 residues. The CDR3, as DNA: TGTGCCAGCAGCCATAATGCGTTCGTCTGGGTAAAGGGGATGAACACTGAAGCTTTCTTT. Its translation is CASSHNAFVWVKGMNTEAFF.

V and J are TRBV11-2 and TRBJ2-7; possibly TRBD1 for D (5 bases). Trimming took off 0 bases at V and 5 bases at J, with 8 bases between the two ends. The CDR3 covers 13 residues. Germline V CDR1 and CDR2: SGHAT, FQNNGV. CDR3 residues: CASSLDRVHEQYF. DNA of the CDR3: TGTGCCAGCAGCTTAGACAGGGTCCACGAGCAGTACTTC.

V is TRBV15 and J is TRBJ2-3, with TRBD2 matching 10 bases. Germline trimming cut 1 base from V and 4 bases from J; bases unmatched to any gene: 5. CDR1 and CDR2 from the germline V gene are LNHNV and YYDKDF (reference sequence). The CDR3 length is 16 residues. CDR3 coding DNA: TGTGCCACCAGCAGAGGTAGCGGGGGGTTCGCAGATACGCAGTATTTT. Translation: CATSRGSGGFADTQYF.

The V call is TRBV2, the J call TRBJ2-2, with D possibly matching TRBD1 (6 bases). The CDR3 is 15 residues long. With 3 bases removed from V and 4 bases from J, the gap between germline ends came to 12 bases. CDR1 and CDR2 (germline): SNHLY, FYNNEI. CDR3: CASSEGTMFTGELFF. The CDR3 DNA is TGTGCCAGCAGTGAGGGGACAATGTTCACCGGGGAGCTGTTTTTT.

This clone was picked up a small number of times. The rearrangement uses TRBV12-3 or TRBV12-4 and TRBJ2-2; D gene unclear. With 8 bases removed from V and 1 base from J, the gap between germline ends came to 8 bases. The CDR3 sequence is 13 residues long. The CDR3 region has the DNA TGTGCCAGCGCCCAGGAGAACACCGGGGAGCTGTTTTTT. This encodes CASAQENTGELFF.

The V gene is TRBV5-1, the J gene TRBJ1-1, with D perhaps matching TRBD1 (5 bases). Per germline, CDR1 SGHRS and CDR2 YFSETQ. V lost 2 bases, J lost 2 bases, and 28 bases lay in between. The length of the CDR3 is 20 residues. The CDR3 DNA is TGCGCCAGCAGCTTCTTCGTTCTGAGTAGGGGATTGTTTCGAAACACTGAAGCTTTCTTT. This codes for CASSFFVLSRGLFRNTEAFF.

CDR3 residues: CASSAGQGDTEAFF. DNA of the CDR3: TGTGCCAGCAGTGCCGGACAGGGGGACACTGAAGCTTTCTTT. The genes are TRBV27 and TRBJ1-1; 10 positions match TRBD1. The V gene's germline CDR1 is MNHEY and CDR2 SMNVEV (reference sequence). J was trimmed by 3 bases and V by 5 bases; bases with no gene match: 3. The CDR3 totals 14 residues.

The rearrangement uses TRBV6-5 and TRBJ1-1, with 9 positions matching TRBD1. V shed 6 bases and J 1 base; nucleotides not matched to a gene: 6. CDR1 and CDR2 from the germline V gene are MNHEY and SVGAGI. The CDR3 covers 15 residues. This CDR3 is CASSIEQGANTEAFF. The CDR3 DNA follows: TGTGCCAGCAGCATCGAACAGGGGGCGAACACTGAAGCTTTCTTT.

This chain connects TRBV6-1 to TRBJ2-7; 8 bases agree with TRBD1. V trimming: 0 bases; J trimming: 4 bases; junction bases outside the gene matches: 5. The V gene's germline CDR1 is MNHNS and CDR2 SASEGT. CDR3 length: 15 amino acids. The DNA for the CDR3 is TGTGCCAGCAGTGAAGCCGTGGACAGGGTTTACGAGCAGTACTTC. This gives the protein CASSEAVDRVYEQYF.

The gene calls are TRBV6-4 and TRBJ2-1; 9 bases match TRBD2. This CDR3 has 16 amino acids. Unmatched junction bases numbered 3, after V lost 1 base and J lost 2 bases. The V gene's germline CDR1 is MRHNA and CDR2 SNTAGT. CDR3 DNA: TGTGCCAGCAGTGACTACGCGGGGGGGCCCTACAATGAGCAGTTCTTC. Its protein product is CASSDYAGGPYNEQFF.